This T cell receptor beta chain is from a study of technical replicates of blood from a handful of donors. Germline CDR1 is SEHNR and CDR2 is FQNEAQ (reference sequence). V lost 5 bases to trimming and J lost 8 bases, with 13 bases between them. The length of the CDR3 is 13 residues. Measured with immunoSEQ multiplex PCR; TCRdb has only the in-frame clones, and not every one. The data show some 62,000 clones, approximately 89% seen once. This sequence was found in a human donor in good health. Some clones in this sample may be carry-over from other donors' samples. The chain joins TRBV7-9 to TRBJ1-5; D unresolved. Sequencing was carried out using PBMCs. CDR3 sequence: CASSPPGAKPQHF. The CDR3 DNA reads TGTGCCAGCAGCCCCCCGGGTGCTAAGCCCCAGCATTTT.